This TCR beta chain emerged from a study of cytomegalovirus exposure and HLA in healthy donors. Across the whole study: An analysis done earlier identified approximately 120 million unique TCR beta sequences from about 180 million T cells.

The CDR3 consists of 18 residues. CDR1 and CDR2 (germline): MNHEY, SMNVEV (reference sequence). V was cut by 5 bases and J by 1 base, with 21 bases left in between. Study-level points and caveats: Associated with cytomegalovirus, according to the listing, were 150 to 200 TCR beta chains.

About this clone itself: What it binds is not known.

Use of 60 Vbeta and 13 Jbeta primers characterized the PCR. Sequencing was performed with immunoSEQ multiplex PCR; in TCRdb, only in-frame clones are kept and a portion is missing. The sample holds 60,000 to 75,000 clones. The sample taken for sequencing was PBMCs. This sequence was found in a woman younger than 45 in good health and CMV-seronegative. The V gene is TRBV27, the J gene TRBJ2-1; perhaps TRBD2 as D (6 bases). The CDR3 loop is CASSKDRAGGLSYNEQFF. The DNA for the CDR3 is TGTGCCAGCAGTAAGGATCGAGCGGGTGGCCTGTCCTACAATGAGCAGTTCTTC.